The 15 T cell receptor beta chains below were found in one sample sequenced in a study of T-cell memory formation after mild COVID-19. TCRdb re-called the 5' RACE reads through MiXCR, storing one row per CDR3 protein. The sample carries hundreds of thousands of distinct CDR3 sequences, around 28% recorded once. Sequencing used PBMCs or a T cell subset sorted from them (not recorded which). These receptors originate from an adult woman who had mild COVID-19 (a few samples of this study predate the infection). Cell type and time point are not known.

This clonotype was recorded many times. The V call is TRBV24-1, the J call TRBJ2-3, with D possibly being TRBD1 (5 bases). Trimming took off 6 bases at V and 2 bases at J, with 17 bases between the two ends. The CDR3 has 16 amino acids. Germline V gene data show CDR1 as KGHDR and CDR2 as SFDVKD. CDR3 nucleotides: TGTGCCACCAGTAGGGGCAGCAACAGCCTCACAGATACGCAGTATTTT. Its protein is CATSRGSNSLTDTQYF.

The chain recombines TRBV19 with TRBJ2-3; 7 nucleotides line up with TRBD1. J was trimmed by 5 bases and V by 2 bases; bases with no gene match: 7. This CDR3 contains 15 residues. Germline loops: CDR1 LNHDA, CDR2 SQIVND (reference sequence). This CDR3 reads CASSIRGQFRDTQYF. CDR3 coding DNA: TGTGCCAGTAGTATAAGGGGACAGTTCAGAGATACGCAGTATTTT.

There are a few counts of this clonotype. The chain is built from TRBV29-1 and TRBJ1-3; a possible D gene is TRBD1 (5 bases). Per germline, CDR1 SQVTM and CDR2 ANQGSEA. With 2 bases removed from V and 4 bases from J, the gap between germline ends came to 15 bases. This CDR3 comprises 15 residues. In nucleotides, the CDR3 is TGCAGCGTTGAAATTACCGCAGGGAGCGGAAACACCATATATTTT. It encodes CSVEITAGSGNTIYF.

In DNA form, the CDR3 reads TGTGCCAGCAGCTTAGGGAAGTTAGCCTACAATGAGCAGTTCTTC. Protein sequence: CASSLGKLAYNEQFF. The rearrangement links TRBV7-6 to TRBJ2-1; D remains ambiguous. The germline V gene has CDR1 SGHVS and CDR2 FNYEAQ. There are 15 residues in the CDR3. V dropped 1 base and J dropped 2 bases, with 9 bases sitting between them.

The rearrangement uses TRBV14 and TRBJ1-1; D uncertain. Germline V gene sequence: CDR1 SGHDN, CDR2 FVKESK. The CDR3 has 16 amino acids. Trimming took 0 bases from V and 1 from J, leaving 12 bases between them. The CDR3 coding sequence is TGTGCCAGCAGCCAAGAGACGCTATTCAAGAACACTGAAGCTTTCTTT. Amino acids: CASSQETLFKNTEAFF.

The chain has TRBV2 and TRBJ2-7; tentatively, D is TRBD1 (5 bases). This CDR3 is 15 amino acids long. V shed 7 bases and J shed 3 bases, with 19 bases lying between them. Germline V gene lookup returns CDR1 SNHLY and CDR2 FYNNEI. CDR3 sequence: CASTEETARYYEQYF. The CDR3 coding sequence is TGTGCCAGCACGGAAGAGACAGCGCGTTACTACGAGCAGTACTTC.

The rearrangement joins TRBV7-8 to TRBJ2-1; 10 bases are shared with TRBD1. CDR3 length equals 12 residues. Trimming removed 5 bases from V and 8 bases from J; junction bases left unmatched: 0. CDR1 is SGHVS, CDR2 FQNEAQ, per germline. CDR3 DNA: TGTGCCAGCAGCGGACAGGGGGATGAGCAGTTCTTC. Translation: CASSGQGDEQFF.

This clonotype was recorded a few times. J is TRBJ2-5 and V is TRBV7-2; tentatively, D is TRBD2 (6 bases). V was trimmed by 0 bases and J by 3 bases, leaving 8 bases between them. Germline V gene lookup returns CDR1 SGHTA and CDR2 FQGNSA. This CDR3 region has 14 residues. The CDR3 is CASSLAGLKETQYF. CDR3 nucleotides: TGTGCCAGCAGCTTAGCGGGACTTAAAGAGACCCAGTACTTC.

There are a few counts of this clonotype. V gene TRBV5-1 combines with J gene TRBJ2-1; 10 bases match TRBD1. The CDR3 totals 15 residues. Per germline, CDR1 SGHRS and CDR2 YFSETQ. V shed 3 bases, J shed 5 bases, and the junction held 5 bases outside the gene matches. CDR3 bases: TGCGCCAGCAGCTGGAGGGGGACAGGGGACAATGAGCAGTTCTTC. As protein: CASSWRGTGDNEQFF.

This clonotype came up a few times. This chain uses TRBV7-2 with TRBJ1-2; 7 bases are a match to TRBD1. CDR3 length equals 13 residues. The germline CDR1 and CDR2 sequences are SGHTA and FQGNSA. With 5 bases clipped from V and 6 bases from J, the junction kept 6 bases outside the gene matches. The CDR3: CASSTQGTHGYTF. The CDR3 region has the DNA TGTGCCAGCAGCACACAGGGGACCCATGGCTACACCTTC.

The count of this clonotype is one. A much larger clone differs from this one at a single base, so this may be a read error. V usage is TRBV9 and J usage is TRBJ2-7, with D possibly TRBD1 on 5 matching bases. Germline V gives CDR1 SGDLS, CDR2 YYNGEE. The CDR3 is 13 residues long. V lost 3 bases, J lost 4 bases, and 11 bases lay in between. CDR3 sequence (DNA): TGTGCCAGCAGCGCCGATTCAGGGTACGAGCAGTACTTC. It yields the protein CASSADSGYEQYF. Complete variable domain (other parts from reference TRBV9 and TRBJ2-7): DSGVTQTPKHLITATGQRVTLRCSPRSGDLSVYWYQQSLDQGLQFLIQYYNGEERAKGNILERFSAQQFPDLHSELNLSSLELGDSALYFCASSADSGYEQYFGPGTRLTVT.

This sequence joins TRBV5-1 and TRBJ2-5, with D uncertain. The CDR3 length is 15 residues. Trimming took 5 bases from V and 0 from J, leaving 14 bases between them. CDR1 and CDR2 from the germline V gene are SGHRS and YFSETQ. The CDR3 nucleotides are TGCGCCAGCAGTCCGGCCGACTCGTACCAAGAGACCCAGTACTTC. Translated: CASSPADSYQETQYF.

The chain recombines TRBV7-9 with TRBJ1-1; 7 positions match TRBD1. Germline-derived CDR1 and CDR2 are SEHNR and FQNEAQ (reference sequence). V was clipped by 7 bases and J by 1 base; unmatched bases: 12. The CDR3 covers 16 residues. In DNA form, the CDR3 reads TGTGCCAGCATCCAGTACGGGGCAGGGGGGAACACTGAAGCTTTCTTT. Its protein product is CASIQYGAGGNTEAFF. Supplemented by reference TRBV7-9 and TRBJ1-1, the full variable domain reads DTGVSQNPRHKITKRGQNVTFRCDPISEHNRLYWYRQTLGQGPEFLTYFQNEAQLEKSRLLSDRFSAERPKGSFSTLEIQRTEQGDSAMYLCASIQYGAGGNTEAFFGQGTRLTVV.

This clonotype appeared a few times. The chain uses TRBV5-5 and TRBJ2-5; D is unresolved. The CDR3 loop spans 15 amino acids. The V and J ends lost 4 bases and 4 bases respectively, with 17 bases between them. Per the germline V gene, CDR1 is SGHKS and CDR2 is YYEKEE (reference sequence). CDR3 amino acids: CASSRLGAAVETQYF. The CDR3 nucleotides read TGTGCCAGCAGCCGCTTAGGTGCTGCCGTAGAGACCCAGTACTTC.

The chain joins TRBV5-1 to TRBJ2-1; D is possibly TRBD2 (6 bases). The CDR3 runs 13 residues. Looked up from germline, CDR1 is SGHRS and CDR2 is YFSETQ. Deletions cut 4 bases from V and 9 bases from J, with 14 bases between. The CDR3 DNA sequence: TGCGCCAGCAGCCACGGGGGTAGTCTTGAGCAGTTCTTC. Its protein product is CASSHGGSLEQFF.